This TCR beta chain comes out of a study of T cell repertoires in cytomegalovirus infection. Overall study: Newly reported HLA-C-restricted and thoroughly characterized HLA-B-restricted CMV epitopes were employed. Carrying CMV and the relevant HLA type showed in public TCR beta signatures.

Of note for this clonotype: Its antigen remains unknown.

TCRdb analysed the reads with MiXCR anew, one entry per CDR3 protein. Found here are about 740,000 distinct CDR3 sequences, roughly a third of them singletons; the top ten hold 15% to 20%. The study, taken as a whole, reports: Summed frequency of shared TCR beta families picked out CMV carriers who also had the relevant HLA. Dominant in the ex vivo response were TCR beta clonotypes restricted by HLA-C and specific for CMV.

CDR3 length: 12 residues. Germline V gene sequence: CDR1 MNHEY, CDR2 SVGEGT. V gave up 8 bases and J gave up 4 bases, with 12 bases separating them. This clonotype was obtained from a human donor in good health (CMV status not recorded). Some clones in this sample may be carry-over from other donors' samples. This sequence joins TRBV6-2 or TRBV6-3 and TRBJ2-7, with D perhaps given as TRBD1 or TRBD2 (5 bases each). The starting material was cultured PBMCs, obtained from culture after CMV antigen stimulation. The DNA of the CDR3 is TGTGCCAGCGGGGACCGTCTATACGAGCAGTACTTC. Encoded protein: CASGDRLYEQYF.